This record covers a single T cell receptor beta chain. The sample comes from a study of shared clonotypes between healthy human individuals. The V gene end was trimmed by 5 bases and the J gene end by 7 bases; junction bases not matched to a gene: 16. The length of the CDR3 is 17 residues. Germline CDR1 reads PRHDT; CDR2 reads FYEKMQ (reference sequence). Libraries were prepared by immunoSEQ multiplex PCR; TCRdb keeps only in-frame clonotypes and omits some of them. The sample records nearly 750,000 clones, around 77% being singletons. The genes are TRBV13 and TRBJ2-1, with 8 bases that match TRBD1. The clonotype was recovered from a woman aged 25 to 39 in good health. The sequenced sample consisted of memory CD4+ T cells sorted from blood. The subset here: CD45RA-negative fraction. CDR3 sequence reads: CASSIFKDRVMGNEQFF. The CDR3 coding sequence is TGTGCCAGCAGCATTTTTAAGGACAGGGTCATGGGGAATGAGCAGTTCTTC.